Listed here is a single T cell receptor beta chain. This sample was included in a study of blood T cell repertoires in COVID-19. The wider study: Researchers got acute and convalescent COVID-19 samples from the United States, Italy and Spain.

V dropped 6 bases and J dropped 7; count of bases not matched to a gene: 5. The CDR3 covers 13 residues. CDR1 and CDR2 (germline): MNHEY, SVGAGI. Enrollees, roughly 18 to 89 years old, lived in approximately 24 US areas. Cohorts were based on clinical histories the participants reported. Authors' data handling: Researchers report that nucleated cell counts were estimated from reference gene primer amplification. Clones were sequenced by immunoSEQ multiplex PCR, and TCRdb holds only the in-frame ones, with some missing. That table furnishes V, J and clone size, whereas the DNA furnished D and trimming. The data hold approximately 210,000 clones, with about 86% observed a single time.

The V call is TRBV6-5, the J call TRBJ2-2; 7 bases match TRBD1. This sequence was found in a woman in her forties or fifties with acute COVID-19. Sequenced: PBMCs or T cells enriched from blood (not recorded which). The CDR3 protein is CASSLTGFGELFF. CDR3 DNA: TGTGCCAGCAGCCTGACAGGGTTCGGGGAGCTGTTTTTT.